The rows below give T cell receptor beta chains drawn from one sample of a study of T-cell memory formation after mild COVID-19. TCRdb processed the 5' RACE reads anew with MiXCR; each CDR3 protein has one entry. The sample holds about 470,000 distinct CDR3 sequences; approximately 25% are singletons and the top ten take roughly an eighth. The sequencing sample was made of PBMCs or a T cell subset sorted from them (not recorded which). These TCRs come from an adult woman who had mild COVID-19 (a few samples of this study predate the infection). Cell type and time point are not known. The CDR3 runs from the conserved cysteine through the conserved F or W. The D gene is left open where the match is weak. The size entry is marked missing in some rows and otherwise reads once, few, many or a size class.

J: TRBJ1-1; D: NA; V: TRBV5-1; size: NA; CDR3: CASSLRPRAGVEGNTEAFF; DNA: TGCGCCAGCAGCTTGAGGCCCCGGGCAGGGGTCGAGGGAAACACTGAAGCTTTCTTT
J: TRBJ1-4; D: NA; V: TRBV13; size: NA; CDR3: CASSSGNDRRKLFF; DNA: TGTGCCAGCAGCTCCGGAAACGACAGGCGAAAACTGTTTTTT
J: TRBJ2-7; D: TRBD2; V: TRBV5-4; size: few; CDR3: CASSPFGAGGYEQYF; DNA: TGTGCCAGCAGCCCCTTCGGTGCGGGAGGCTACGAGCAGTACTTC
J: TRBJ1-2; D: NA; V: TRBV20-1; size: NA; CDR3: CSARVGSSYGYTF; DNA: TGCAGTGCTAGAGTGGGCTCCAGCTATGGCTACACCTTC
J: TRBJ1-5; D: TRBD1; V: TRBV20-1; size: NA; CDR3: CSASDRDRGYSNQPQHF; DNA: TGCAGTGCTAGTGATCGCGACAGGGGGTATAGCAATCAGCCCCAGCATTTT
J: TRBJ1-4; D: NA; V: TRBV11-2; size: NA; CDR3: CASSLRQVGGKLFF; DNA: TGTGCCAGCAGTTTGAGACAGGTGGGGGGAAAACTGTTTTTT
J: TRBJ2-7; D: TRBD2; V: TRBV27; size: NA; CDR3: CASSEWGGRTYEQYF; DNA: TGTGCCAGCAGTGAGTGGGGGGGACGGACCTACGAGCAGTACTTC
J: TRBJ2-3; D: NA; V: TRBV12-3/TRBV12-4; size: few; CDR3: CASSPRARQTLTDTQYF; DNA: TGTGCCAGCAGTCCCCGGGCCCGACAGACCCTCACAGATACGCAGTATTTT
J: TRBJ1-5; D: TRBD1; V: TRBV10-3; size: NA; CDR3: CASGQISNQPQHF; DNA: TGTGCCTCGGGACAGATTAGCAATCAGCCCCAGCATTTT
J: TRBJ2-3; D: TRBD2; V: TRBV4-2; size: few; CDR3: CASSQVAGETDTQYF; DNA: TGTGCCAGCAGCCAAGTGGCGGGGGAGACAGATACGCAGTATTTT
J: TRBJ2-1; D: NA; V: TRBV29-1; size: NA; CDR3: CSALGPGLLVF; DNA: TGCAGCGCTCTGGGGCCGGGGCTACTTGTCTTC
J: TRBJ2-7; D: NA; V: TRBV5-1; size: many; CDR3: CASRTPSSYEQYF; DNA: TGCGCCAGCAGGACACCTTCCTCCTACGAGCAGTACTTC
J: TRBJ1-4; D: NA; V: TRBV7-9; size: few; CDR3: CASSPLVLRFLDKLFF; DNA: TGTGCCAGCAGCCCGCTGGTTTTGCGATTTTTGGACAAACTGTTTTTT
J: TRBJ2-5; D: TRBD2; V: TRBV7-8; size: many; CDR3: CASSLSGGIAETQYF; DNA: TGTGCCAGCAGCTTGAGCGGGGGTATCGCAGAGACCCAGTACTTC
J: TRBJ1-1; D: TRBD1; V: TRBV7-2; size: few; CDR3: CASSLGTGKGYTEAFF; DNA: TGTGCCAGCAGCTTGGGGACAGGGAAGGGTTACACTGAAGCTTTCTTT
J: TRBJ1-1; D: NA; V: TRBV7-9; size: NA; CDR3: CASSFFSSPEAFF; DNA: TGTGCCAGCAGCTTTTTCAGTAGCCCTGAAGCTTTCTTT
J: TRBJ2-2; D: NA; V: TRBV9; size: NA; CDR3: CASSVPDGLGTGELFF; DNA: TGTGCCAGCAGCGTACCGGACGGTCTCGGCACCGGGGAGCTGTTTTTT
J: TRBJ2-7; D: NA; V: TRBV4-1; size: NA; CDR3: CASSQAAFRDTSYEQYF; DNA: TGCGCCAGCAGCCAAGCGGCCTTCCGGGACACTTCCTACGAGCAGTACTTC
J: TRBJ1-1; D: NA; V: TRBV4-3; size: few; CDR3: CASSQDPGGGMNTEAFF; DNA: TGCGCCAGCAGCCAAGACCCGGGGGGCGGGATGAACACTGAAGCTTTCTTT
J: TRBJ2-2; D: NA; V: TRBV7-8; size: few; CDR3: CASSLVVNPLDTGELFF; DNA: TGTGCCAGCAGCTTAGTAGTTAATCCCCTTGACACCGGGGAGCTGTTTTTT
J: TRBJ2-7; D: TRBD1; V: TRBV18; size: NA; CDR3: CASSSQGAYYEQYF; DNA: TGTGCCAGCTCATCTCAGGGGGCCTACTACGAGCAGTACTTC
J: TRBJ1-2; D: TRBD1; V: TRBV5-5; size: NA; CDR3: CASSLEAGTGAYGYTF; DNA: TGTGCCAGCAGCTTGGAAGCCGGGACAGGGGCCTATGGCTACACCTTC
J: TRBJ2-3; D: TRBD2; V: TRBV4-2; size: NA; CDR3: CASSQDPSGGGNTDTQYF; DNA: TGTGCCAGCAGCCAAGACCCTAGCGGGGGGGGAAACACAGATACGCAGTATTTT
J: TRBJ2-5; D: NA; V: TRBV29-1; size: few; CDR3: CSVGELPQETQYF; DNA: TGCAGCGTTGGGGAGCTTCCCCAAGAGACCCAGTACTTC